This T cell receptor (beta chain) emerged from a study of T-cell reconstitution after alpha-beta-depleted transplantation in children. This clonotype was seen more than once but under ten times. Antigen: not known. Whole-study findings and limits: It was newly produced T cells that mostly accounted for T-cell counts and diversity one year after transplant. Some patients owed their high day-60 TCRbeta diversity to surviving recipient T cells and thymic progenitors. Alpha-beta T cells present about two months after transplant were reported to originate from several hundred expanded graft clones.

Germline V gene lookup returns CDR1 LGHDT and CDR2 YNNKEL (reference sequence). This CDR3 comprises 13 residues. V lost 6 bases and J 5 bases, leaving 11 bases between the germline ends. Unique molecular identifiers were used to barcode this TCRbeta library. In TCRdb, the PCR reads were re-called with MiXCR into one record per CDR3 protein. The repertoire holds about 580,000 distinct CDR3 sequences, with approximately 30% as singletons. Specimen: PBMCs, collected before TCRalphabeta/CD19-depleted stem cell transplant. The chain links TRBV3-1 to TRBJ2-1; no clear D. The receptor was isolated from a boy younger than two with Wiskott-Aldrich syndrome, due to receive a stem cell transplant. This CDR3 reads CASSQTHNNEQFF. In nucleotides, the CDR3 is TGTGCCAGCAGTCAGACGCATAACAATGAGCAGTTCTTC.